This T cell receptor (beta chain) was obtained from a study of blood T cell repertoires in COVID-19. Per the study methods: Amplification of reference gene primers was used by the study to estimate nucleated cell counts. Measured with immunoSEQ multiplex PCR; TCRdb has only the in-frame clones, and not every one. V, J and clone size are those of that table, while D and trimming were read from the DNA. Here the sample spans 270,000 or so clones, 86% being singletons. This TCR came from a woman under 40 with active or convalescent COVID-19. Sequencing was carried out using peripheral blood.

CDR3 residues: CATSDPRSSTDTQYF. DNA of the CDR3: TGTGCCACCAGTGATCCCAGGTCTAGCACAGATACGCAGTATTTT. V usage is TRBV24-1 and J usage is TRBJ2-3; D is unresolved. The CDR3 sequence is 15 residues long. Per germline, CDR1 KGHDR and CDR2 SFDVKD. V lost 3 bases, J lost 0 bases, and 9 bases lay in between.